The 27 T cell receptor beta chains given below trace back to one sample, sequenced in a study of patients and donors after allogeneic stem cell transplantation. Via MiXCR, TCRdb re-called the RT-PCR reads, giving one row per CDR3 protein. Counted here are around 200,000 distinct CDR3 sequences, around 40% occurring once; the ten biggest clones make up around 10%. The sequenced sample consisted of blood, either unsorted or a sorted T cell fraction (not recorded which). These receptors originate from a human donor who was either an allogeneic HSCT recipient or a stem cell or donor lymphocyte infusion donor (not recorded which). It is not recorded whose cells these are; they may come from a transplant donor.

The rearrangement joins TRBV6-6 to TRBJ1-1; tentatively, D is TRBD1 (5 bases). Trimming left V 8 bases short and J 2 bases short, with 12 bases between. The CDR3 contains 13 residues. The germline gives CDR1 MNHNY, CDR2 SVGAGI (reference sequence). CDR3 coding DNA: TGTGCCAGCGGTGGGGGACTCAACACTGAAGCTTTCTTT. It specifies CASGGGLNTEAFF.

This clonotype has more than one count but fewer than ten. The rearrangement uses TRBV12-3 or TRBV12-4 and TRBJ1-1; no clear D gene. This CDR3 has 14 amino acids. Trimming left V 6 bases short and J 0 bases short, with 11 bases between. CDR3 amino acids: CASRVGLLNTEAFF. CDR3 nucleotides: TGTGCCAGCAGAGTCGGACTCCTGAACACTGAAGCTTTCTTT.

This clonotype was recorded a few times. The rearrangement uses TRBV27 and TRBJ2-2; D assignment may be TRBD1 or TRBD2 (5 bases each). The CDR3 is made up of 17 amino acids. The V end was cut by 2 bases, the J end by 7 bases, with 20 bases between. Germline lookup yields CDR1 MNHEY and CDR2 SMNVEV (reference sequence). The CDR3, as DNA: TGTGCCAGCAGTTTACGGGATCAGGGTATCCTCGGCGGGGAGCTGTTTTTT. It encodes CASSLRDQGILGGELFF.

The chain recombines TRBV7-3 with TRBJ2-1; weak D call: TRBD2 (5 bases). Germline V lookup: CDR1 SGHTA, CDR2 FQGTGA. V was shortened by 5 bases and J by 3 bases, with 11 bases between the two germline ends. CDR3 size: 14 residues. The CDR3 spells CASSKDSNYNEQFF. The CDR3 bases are TGTGCCAGCAGCAAGGACTCAAACTACAATGAGCAGTTCTTC.

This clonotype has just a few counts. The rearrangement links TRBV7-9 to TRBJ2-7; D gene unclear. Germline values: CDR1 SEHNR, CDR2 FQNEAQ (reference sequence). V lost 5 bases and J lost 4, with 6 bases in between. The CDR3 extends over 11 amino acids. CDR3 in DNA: TGTGCCAGCAGCATCTCATACGAGCAGTACTTC. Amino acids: CASSISYEQYF.

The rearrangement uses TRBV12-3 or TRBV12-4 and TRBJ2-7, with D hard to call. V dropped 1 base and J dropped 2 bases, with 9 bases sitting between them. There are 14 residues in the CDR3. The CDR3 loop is CASSLGTQAYEQYF. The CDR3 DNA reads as TGTGCCAGCAGTTTAGGGACGCAAGCCTACGAGCAGTACTTC.

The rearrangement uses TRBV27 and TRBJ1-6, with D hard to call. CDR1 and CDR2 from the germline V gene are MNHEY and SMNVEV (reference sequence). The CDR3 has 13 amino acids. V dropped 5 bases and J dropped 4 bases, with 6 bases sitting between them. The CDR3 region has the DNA TGTGCCAGCAGTCTCGGGTATAATTCACCCCTCCACTTT. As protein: CASSLGYNSPLHF.

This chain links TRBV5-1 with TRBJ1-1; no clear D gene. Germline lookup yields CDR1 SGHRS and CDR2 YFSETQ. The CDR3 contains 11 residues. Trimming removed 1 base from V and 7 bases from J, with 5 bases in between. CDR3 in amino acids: CASSLMGEAFF. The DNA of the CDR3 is TGCGCCAGCAGCTTGATGGGTGAAGCTTTCTTT.

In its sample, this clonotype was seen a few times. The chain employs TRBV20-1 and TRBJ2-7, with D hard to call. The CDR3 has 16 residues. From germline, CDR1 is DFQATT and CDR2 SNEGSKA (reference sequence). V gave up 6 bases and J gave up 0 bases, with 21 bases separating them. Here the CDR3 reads CSAVSSLAVFSYEQYF. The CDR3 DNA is TGCAGTGCAGTGAGTAGTTTAGCCGTCTTCTCCTACGAGCAGTACTTC.

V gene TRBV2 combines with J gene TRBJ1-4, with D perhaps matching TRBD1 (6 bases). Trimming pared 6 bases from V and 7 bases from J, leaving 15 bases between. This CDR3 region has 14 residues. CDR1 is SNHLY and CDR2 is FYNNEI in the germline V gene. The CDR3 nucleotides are TGTGCCAGCAGGCTGCCAGGGGAGATTGAAAAACTGTTTTTT. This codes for CASRLPGEIEKLFF.

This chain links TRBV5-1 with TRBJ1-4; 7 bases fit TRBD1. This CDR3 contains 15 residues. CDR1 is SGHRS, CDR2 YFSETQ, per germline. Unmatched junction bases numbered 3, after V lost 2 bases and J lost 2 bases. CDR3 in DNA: TGCGCCAGCAGCTTCACACAGGGGACTAATGAAAAACTGTTTTTT. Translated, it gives CASSFTQGTNEKLFF. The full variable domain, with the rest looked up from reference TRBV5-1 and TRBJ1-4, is KAGVTQTPRYLIKTRGQQVTLSCSPISGHRSVSWYQQTPGQGLQFLFEYFSETQRNKGNFPGRFSGRQFSNSRSEMNVSTLELGDSALYLCASSFTQGTNEKLFFGSGTQLSVL.

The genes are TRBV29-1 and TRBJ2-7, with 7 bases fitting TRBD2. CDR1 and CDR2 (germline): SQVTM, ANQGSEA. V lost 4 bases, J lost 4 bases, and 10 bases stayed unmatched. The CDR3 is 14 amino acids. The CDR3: CSVGPSQRGYEQYF. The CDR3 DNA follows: TGCAGCGTTGGCCCAAGCCAGCGGGGATACGAGCAGTACTTC.

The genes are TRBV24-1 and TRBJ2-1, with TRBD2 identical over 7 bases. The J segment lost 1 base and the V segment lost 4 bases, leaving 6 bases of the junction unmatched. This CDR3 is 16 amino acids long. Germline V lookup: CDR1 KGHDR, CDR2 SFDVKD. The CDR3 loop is CATSDLTSQSYNEQFF. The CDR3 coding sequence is TGTGCCACCAGTGACCTGACTAGCCAATCCTACAATGAGCAGTTCTTC.

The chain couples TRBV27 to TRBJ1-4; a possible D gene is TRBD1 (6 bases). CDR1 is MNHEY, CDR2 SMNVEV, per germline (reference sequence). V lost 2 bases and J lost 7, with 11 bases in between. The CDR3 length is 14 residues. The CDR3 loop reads CASSLRGAGEKLFF. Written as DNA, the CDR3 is TGTGCCAGCAGTTTACGGGGGGCGGGTGAAAAACTGTTTTTT.

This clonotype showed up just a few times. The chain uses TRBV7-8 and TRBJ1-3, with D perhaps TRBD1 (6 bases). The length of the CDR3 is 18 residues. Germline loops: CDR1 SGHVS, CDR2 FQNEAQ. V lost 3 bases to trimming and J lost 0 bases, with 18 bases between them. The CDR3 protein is CASSFQRARGRSGNTIYF. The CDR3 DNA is TGTGCCAGCAGCTTTCAGAGAGCCAGGGGACGCTCTGGAAACACCATATATTTT.

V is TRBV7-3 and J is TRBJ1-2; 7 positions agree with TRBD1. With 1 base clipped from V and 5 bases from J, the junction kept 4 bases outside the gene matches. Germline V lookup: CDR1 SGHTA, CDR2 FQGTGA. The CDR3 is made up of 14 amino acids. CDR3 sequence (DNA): TGTGCCAGCAGCTTAAGACAGGGAGAGTATGGCTACACCTTC. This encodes CASSLRQGEYGYTF. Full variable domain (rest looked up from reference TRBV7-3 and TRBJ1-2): GAGVSQTPSNKVTEKGKYVELRCDPISGHTALYWYRQSLGQGPEFLIYFQGTGAADDSGLPNDRFFAVRPEGSVSTLKIQRTERGDSAVYLCASSLRQGEYGYTFGSGTRLTVV.

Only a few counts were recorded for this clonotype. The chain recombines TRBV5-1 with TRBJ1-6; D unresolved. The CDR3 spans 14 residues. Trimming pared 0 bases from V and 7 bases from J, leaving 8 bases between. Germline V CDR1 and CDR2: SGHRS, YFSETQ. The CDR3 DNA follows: TGCGCCAGCAGCTTGGGACCGGGGAATTCACCCCTCCACTTT. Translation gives CASSLGPGNSPLHF.

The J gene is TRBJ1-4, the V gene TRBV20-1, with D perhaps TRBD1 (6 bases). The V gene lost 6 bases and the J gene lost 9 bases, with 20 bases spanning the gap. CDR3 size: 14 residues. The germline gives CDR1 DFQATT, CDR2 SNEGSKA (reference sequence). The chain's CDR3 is CSATNNREGKKLFF. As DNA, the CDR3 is TGCAGTGCAACTAATAACAGGGAGGGGAAAAAACTGTTTTTT.

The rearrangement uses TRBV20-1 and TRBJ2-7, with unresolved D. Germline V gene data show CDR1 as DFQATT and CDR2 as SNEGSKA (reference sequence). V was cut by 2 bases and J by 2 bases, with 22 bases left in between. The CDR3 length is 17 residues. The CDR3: CSARPQGPNGFTYEQYF. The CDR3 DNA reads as TGCAGTGCTAGACCCCAAGGGCCTAACGGGTTCACCTACGAGCAGTACTTC.

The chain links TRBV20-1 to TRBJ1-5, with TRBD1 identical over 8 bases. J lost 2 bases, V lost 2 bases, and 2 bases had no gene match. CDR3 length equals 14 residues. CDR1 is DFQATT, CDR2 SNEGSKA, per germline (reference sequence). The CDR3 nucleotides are TGCAGTGCTAGACTGACAGGGGGCAATCAGCCCCAGCATTTT. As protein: CSARLTGGNQPQHF.

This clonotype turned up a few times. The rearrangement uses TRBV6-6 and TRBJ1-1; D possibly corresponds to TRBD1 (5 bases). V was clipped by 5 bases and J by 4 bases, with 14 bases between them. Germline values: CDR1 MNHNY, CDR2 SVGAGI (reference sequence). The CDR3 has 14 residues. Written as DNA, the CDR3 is TGTGCCAGCAGTGAACCGGGGCCATTCACTGAAGCTTTCTTT. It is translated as CASSEPGPFTEAFF.

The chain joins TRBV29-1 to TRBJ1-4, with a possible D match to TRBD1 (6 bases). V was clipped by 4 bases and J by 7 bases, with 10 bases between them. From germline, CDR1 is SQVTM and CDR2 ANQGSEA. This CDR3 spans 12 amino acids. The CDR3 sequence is CSVAQTGEKLFF. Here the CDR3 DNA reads TGCAGCGTTGCCCAGACAGGTGAAAAACTGTTTTTT.

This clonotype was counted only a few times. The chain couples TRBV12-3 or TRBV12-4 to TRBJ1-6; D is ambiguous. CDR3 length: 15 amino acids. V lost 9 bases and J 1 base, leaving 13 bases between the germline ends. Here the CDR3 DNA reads TGTGCCAGTCAGAGGGAGGCATCCTATAATTCACCCCTCCACTTT. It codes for CASQREASYNSPLHF.

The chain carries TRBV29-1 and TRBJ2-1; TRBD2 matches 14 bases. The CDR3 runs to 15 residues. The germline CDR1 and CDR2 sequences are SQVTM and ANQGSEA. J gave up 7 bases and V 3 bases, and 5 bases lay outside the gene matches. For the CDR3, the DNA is TGCAGCGTTGAGACGACTAGCGGGGGGGCTAATGAGCAGTTCTTC. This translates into CSVETTSGGANEQFF.

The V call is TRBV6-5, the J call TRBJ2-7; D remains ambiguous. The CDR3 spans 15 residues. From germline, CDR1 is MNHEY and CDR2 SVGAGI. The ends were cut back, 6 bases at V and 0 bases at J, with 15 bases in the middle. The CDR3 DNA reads TGTGCCAGCAGGTATGGCCCGACGAGCTCCTACGAGCAGTACTTC. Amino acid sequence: CASRYGPTSSYEQYF.

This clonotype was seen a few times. The CDR3 loop reads CSARGTHKYF. For the CDR3, the DNA is TGCAGTGCCCGGGGGACTCACAAGTATTTT. V is TRBV20-1 and J is TRBJ2-3; D possibly corresponds to TRBD2 (6 bases). The CDR3 contains 10 residues. V was trimmed by 6 bases and J by 13 bases, leaving 14 bases between them. The germline CDR1 and CDR2 sequences are DFQATT and SNEGSKA (reference sequence).

CDR3 in amino acids: CASSLGQITSGELFF. The CDR3 nucleotides are TGCGCCAGCAGCTTGGGACAGATTACTTCCGGGGAGCTGTTTTTT. V is TRBV5-1 and J is TRBJ2-2; weak D call: TRBD1 (5 bases). CDR1 and CDR2 from the germline V gene are SGHRS and YFSETQ. The CDR3 is 15 amino acids. The V and J ends lost 0 bases and 6 bases respectively, with 12 bases between them.